Each of the 16 T cell receptor beta chains below was sequenced from the same sample in a study of T cells after yellow fever vaccination. TCRdb reprocessed the 5' RACE reads with MiXCR, giving one entry per CDR3 protein. The data contain 300,000 to 400,000 distinct CDR3 sequences, 8% to 9.5% of them singletons. The sequencing used PBMCs, collected about 41 days after the first yellow fever vaccination. These receptors were collected from a man aged 18 to 29 who received the YFV17D yellow fever vaccine.

The chain recombines TRBV29-1 with TRBJ2-4; 11 nucleotides match TRBD1. CDR3 length: 14 residues. Germline V CDR1 and CDR2: SQVTM, ANQGSEA. The CDR3 sequence: CNVGPPGQGDIQYF. For the CDR3, the DNA is TGCAACGTGGGACCCCCGGGACAGGGGGACATTCAGTACTTC.

V usage is TRBV20-1 and J usage is TRBJ2-7; 7 bases are shared with TRBD1. The CDR3 runs 12 residues. Per the germline V gene, CDR1 is DFQATT and CDR2 is SNEGSKA (reference sequence). V lost 7 bases and J lost 3; bases outside the gene matches: 6. In DNA, the CDR3 is TGCAGTGTCCCGGGACAGCTCTACGAGCAGTACGTC. Protein: CSVPGQLYEQYV.

The chain employs TRBV9 and TRBJ1-1; TRBD1 aligns across 11 bases. The CDR3 is 14 amino acids. The V gene end was trimmed by 3 bases and the J gene end by 2 bases; junction bases not matched to a gene: 0. Germline CDR1 and CDR2: SGDLS and YYNGEE. CDR3 residues: CASSGTGGNTEAFF. The CDR3 DNA is TGTGCCAGCAGCGGGACAGGGGGCAACACTGAAGCTTTCTTT.

The genes are TRBV6-5 and TRBJ1-2; D unclear. Germline V gene sequence: CDR1 MNHEY, CDR2 SVGAGI. The V and J ends lost 2 bases and 2 bases respectively, with 6 bases between them. The CDR3 loop spans 13 amino acids. DNA of the CDR3: TGTGCCAGCAGTTACAACCTCAACTATGGCTACACCTTC. This codes for CASSYNLNYGYTF.

This clonotype was detected many times. This chain joins TRBV7-9 and TRBJ2-5; D is ambiguous. The V end lost 4 bases, the J end lost 2 bases, and 11 bases lay between the germline ends. Germline V lookup: CDR1 SEHNR, CDR2 FQNEAQ (reference sequence). This CDR3 has 14 amino acids. The CDR3 is CASSYWALQETQYF. Here the CDR3 DNA reads TGTGCCAGCAGCTACTGGGCTTTACAAGAGACCCAGTACTTC.

V usage is TRBV6-5 and J usage is TRBJ1-6; no clear D. Trimming left V 4 bases short and J 5 bases short, with 12 bases between. The CDR3 totals 15 residues. Per germline, CDR1 MNHEY and CDR2 SVGAGI. The CDR3 spells CASSFSGWDNSPLHF. CDR3 nucleotides: TGTGCCAGCAGTTTTTCGGGGTGGGATAATTCACCCCTCCACTTT.

The rearrangement joins TRBV5-5 to TRBJ2-2; maybe TRBD2 (5 bases). The CDR3 extends over 14 amino acids. V lost 4 bases, J lost 4 bases, and 11 bases lay in between. Germline V lookup: CDR1 SGHKS, CDR2 YYEKEE (reference sequence). The CDR3 nucleotides are TGTGCCAGCAGCCTCGGGATCTTCACCGGGGAGCTGTTTTTT. Its translation is CASSLGIFTGELFF.

This sequence joins TRBV20-1 and TRBJ1-1; the match to TRBD1 covers 10 bases. This CDR3 region has 14 residues. J gave up 5 bases and V 1 base, and 4 bases lay outside the gene matches. Germline-derived CDR1 and CDR2 are DFQATT and SNEGSKA (reference sequence). CDR3 bases: TGCAGTGCTAGAGGAGGACAGGGGGAGACTGAAGCTTTCTTT. Protein: CSARGGQGETEAFF.

This clonotype was found a few times. This sequence joins TRBV4-1 and TRBJ2-7; a weak D match, TRBD1 (5 bases). Germline V gives CDR1 MGHRA, CDR2 YSYEKL. The CDR3 is made up of 13 amino acids. V was clipped by 7 bases and J by 6 bases, with 16 bases between them. As DNA, the CDR3 is TGCGCCAGCATGGACCTTCAAAGGGGCGAGCAGTACGTC. Translating gives CASMDLQRGEQYV.

This clonotype was counted between two and nine times. The rearrangement joins TRBV5-1 to TRBJ2-1; D uncertain. The CDR3 has 13 residues. V gave up 4 bases and J gave up 6 bases, with 11 bases separating them. Germline V gives CDR1 SGHRS, CDR2 YFSETQ. CDR3 sequence: CASSQELGNEQFF. The DNA for the CDR3 is TGCGCCAGCAGCCAGGAGCTGGGCAATGAGCAGTTCTTC.

This clonotype has just a few counts. The chain joins TRBV20-1 to TRBJ2-7, with a weak D call TRBD2 (6 bases). V gave up 0 bases and J gave up 5 bases, with 14 bases separating them. The CDR3 runs to 14 residues. Germline lookup yields CDR1 DFQATT and CDR2 SNEGSKA (reference sequence). DNA for the CDR3: TGCAGTGCTAGAGATGGCGGCGGGGTTAACGAGCAGTACTTC. Translating it yields CSARDGGGVNEQYF.

As concerns this clonotype: Mismatch with germline at one junction end may stem from a read error. The gene calls are TRBV19 and TRBJ1-5; 7 positions match TRBD1. In germline, CDR1 is LNHDA, CDR2 SQIVND (reference sequence). The CDR3 length is 15 residues. The CDR3 DNA reads TGTGCCAGTAGCCTGTCAGGGGGTCCCTTCCAGCACCAGCATTTT. Encoded protein: CASSLSGGPFQHQHF. The entire variable domain, with the rest obtained from reference TRBV19 and TRBJ1-5, is as follows: DGGITQSPKYLFRKEGQNVTLSCEQNLNHDAMYWYRQDPGQGLRLIYYSQIVNDFQKGDIAEGYSVSREKKESFPLTVTSAQKNPTAFYLCASSLSGGPFQHQHFGDGTRLSIL.

This clonotype was counted only a few times. This chain links TRBV5-1 with TRBJ2-2; no clear D gene. This CDR3 region has 16 residues. From germline, CDR1 is SGHRS and CDR2 YFSETQ. Trimming removed 0 bases from V and 1 base from J, with 10 bases in between. The CDR3 spells CASSLARTRNTGELFF. CDR3 coding DNA: TGCGCCAGCAGCTTGGCTAGGACGAGGAACACCGGGGAGCTGTTTTTT.

For the CDR3, the DNA is TGTGCCAGCAGTCCGTGGACTAGCAGCCTAACAGATACGCAGTATTTT. It codes for CASSPWTSSLTDTQYF. The chain joins TRBV27 to TRBJ2-3; 8 bases are shared with TRBD2. J gave up 3 bases and V 5 bases, and 10 bases lay outside the gene matches. The CDR3 consists of 16 residues. Germline loops: CDR1 MNHEY, CDR2 SMNVEV (reference sequence).

The rearrangement links TRBV18 to TRBJ2-7; D uncertain. This CDR3 spans 13 amino acids. V was trimmed by 3 bases and J by 3 bases, leaving 9 bases between them. Germline V CDR1 and CDR2: KGHSH, LQKENI. The CDR3 region is CASSPGSHYEQYV. The DNA for the CDR3 is TGTGCCAGCTCACCGGGCAGTCACTACGAGCAGTACGTC.

This chain joins TRBV21-1 and TRBJ2-7; the D segment call TRBD2 is taken from the table without a DNA check. TRBV21-1 counts as a pseudogene. The CDR3 totals 16 residues. CDR3 protein: CASSKFLAGATYEQYV. CDR3 DNA: TGTGCCAGCAGCAAATTTTTAGCGGGGGCCACCTACGAGCAGTACGTC.